The rows below give T cell receptor beta chains drawn from one sample of a study of a mutant IDH1 vaccine in newly diagnosed glioma. Antigens for these TCRs are unknown. The assay was immunoSEQ multiplex PCR, and TCRdb's table has in-frame clones only and misses some. The sample has tens of thousands of clones, around 80% seen once. Sequenced here: PBMCs, sampled from a glioma patient whose treatment included an IDH1 peptide vaccine. The receptors originated from a middle-aged man with glioma. Some clones in this sample may be carry-over from other donors' samples. CDR3s include the opening cysteine and the closing phenylalanine or tryptophan. D genes are given only for firm matches. Clone size is shown for a subset of rows, as once, few, many or a class of expanded clone.

D gene: NA; clone size: few; J gene: TRBJ1-1; V gene: TRBV7-2; CDR3 protein: CASSLNRNTEAFF; CDR3 DNA: TGTGCCAGCAGCTTAAACAGGAACACTGAAGCTTTCTTT
D gene: NA; clone size: NA; J gene: TRBJ1-1; V gene: TRBV9; CDR3 protein: CASSGDPGGAEAFF; CDR3 DNA: TGTGCCAGCAGCGGGGACCCCGGAGGGGCTGAAGCTTTCTTT
D gene: TRBD1; clone size: NA; J gene: TRBJ1-2; V gene: TRBV19; CDR3 protein: CASSNRDRYYGYTF; CDR3 DNA: TGTGCCAGTAGTAATCGGGACAGATACTATGGCTACACCTTC
D gene: TRBD1; clone size: NA; J gene: TRBJ1-2; V gene: TRBV5-1; CDR3 protein: CASSPGGAGNGYTF; CDR3 DNA: TGCGCCAGCAGTCCAGGGGGCGCAGGGAATGGCTACACCTTC
D gene: NA; clone size: NA; J gene: TRBJ2-1; V gene: TRBV29-1; CDR3 protein: CSVEDPGLSSYNEQFF; CDR3 DNA: TGCAGCGTTGAAGACCCGGGGCTCAGCTCCTACAATGAGCAGTTCTTC
D gene: TRBD2; clone size: NA; J gene: TRBJ2-5; V gene: TRBV28; CDR3 protein: CASKIAGSQETQYF; CDR3 DNA: TGTGCCAGCAAAATAGCGGGTTCGCAAGAGACCCAGTACTTC
D gene: NA; clone size: once; J gene: TRBJ2-3; V gene: TRBV4-3; CDR3 protein: CASSQALAVGADTQYF; CDR3 DNA: TGCGCCAGCAGCCAAGCATTAGCGGTAGGCGCAGATACGCAGTATTTT
D gene: NA; clone size: NA; J gene: TRBJ1-1; V gene: TRBV7-2; CDR3 protein: CASSFSPNTEAFF; CDR3 DNA: TGTGCCAGCAGCTTTTCCCCGAACACTGAAGCTTTCTTT
D gene: NA; clone size: NA; J gene: TRBJ1-2; V gene: TRBV7-9; CDR3 protein: CASSFFPVDTDYGYTF; CDR3 DNA: TGTGCCAGCAGCTTTTTCCCTGTAGACACCGACTATGGCTACACCTTC
D gene: NA; clone size: NA; J gene: TRBJ2-1; V gene: TRBV5-4; CDR3 protein: CASSLSGSLHEQFF; CDR3 DNA: TGTGCCAGCAGCTTGAGTGGTAGTTTGCATGAGCAGTTCTTC
D gene: NA; clone size: NA; J gene: TRBJ1-1; V gene: TRBV4-1; CDR3 protein: CASSQLGDTEAFF; CDR3 DNA: TGCGCCAGCAGCCAGTTGGGGGACACTGAAGCTTTCTTT
D gene: NA; clone size: NA; J gene: TRBJ1-4; V gene: TRBV18; CDR3 protein: CASSLGAALQEKLFF; CDR3 DNA: TGTGCCAGCTCGCTGGGGGCGGCTCTTCAAGAAAAACTGTTTTTT
D gene: TRBD2; clone size: NA; J gene: TRBJ2-3; V gene: TRBV25-1; CDR3 protein: CASSDWGLAGDTDTQYF; CDR3 DNA: TGTGCCAGCAGTGATTGGGGACTAGCGGGGGACACAGATACGCAGTATTTT
D gene: TRBD1; clone size: NA; J gene: TRBJ1-2; V gene: TRBV6-4; CDR3 protein: CASSPRTGINYGYTF; CDR3 DNA: TGTGCCAGCAGTCCTCGGACAGGGATTAACTATGGCTACACCTTC
D gene: NA; clone size: NA; J gene: TRBJ2-2; V gene: TRBV6-1; CDR3 protein: CASSERGGRQITGELFF; CDR3 DNA: TGTGCCAGCAGTGAAAGGGGTGGGAGGCAGATTACCGGGGAGCTGTTTTTT